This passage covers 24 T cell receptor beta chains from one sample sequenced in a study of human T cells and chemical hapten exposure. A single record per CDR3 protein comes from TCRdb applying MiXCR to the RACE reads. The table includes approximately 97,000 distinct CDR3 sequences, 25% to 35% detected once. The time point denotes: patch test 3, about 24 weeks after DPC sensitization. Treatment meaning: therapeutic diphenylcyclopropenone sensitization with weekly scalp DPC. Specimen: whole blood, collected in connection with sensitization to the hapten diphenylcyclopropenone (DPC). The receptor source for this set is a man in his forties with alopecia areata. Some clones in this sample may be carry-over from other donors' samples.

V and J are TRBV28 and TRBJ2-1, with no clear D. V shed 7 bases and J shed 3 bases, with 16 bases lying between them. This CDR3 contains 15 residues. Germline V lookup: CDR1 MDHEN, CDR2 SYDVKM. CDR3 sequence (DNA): TGTGCCAGCACTCGTACAGCGAGGTTCTACAATGAGCAGTTCTTC. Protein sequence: CASTRTARFYNEQFF.

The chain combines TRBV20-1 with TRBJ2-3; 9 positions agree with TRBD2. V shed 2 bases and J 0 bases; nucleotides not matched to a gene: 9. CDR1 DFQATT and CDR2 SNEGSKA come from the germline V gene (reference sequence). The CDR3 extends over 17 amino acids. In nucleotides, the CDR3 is TGCAGTGCTAGAAAACTAGCGGGTTGGGATAGCACAGATACGCAGTATTTT. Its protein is CSARKLAGWDSTDTQYF.

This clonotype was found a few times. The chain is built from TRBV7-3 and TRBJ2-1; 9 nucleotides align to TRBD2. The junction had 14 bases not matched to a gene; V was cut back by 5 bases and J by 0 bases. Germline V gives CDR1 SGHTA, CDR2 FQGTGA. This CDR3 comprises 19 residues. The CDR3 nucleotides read TGTGCCAGCAGCGTCGCCGGGACTAGCTCCATTCGCTCCTACAATGAGCAGTTCTTC. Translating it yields CASSVAGTSSIRSYNEQFF.

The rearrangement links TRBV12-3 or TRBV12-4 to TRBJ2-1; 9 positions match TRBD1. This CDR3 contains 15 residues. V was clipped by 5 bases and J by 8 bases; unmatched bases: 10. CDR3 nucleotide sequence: TGTGCCAGCAGTACCCGGGACAGGGATCGCCATGAGCAGTTCTTC. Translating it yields CASSTRDRDRHEQFF.

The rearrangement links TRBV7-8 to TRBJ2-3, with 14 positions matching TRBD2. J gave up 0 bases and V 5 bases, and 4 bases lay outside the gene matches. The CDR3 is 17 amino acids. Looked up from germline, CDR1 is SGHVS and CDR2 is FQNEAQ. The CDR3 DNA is TGTGCCAGCAGCCCGGGACTAGCGGGAGCTAGCACAGATACGCAGTATTTT. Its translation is CASSPGLAGASTDTQYF.

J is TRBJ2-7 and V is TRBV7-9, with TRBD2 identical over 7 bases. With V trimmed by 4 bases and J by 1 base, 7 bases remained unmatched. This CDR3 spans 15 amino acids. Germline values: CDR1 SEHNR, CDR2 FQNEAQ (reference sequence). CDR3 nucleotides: TGTGCCAGCAGCTCCACAAGGGAGGGGTCCTACGAGCAGTACTTC. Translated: CASSSTREGSYEQYF.

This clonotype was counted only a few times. The CDR3: CASSRTSGSYNEQFF. CDR3 nucleotides: TGTGCCAGCAGCCGGACTAGCGGCTCCTACAATGAGCAGTTCTTC. The rearrangement links TRBV7-2 to TRBJ2-1; TRBD2 agrees at 10 bases. This CDR3 is 15 amino acids long. Germline V gene sequence: CDR1 SGHTA, CDR2 FQGNSA. V lost 5 bases to trimming and J lost 0 bases; unmatched junction nucleotides: 1.

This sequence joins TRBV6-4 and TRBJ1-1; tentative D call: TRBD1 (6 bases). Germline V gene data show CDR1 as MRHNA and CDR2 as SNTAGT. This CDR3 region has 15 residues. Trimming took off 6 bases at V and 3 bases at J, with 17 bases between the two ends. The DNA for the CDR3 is TGTGCCAGCAGCCGGGACACAGATGGGGACACTGAAGCTTTCTTT. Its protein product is CASSRDTDGDTEAFF.

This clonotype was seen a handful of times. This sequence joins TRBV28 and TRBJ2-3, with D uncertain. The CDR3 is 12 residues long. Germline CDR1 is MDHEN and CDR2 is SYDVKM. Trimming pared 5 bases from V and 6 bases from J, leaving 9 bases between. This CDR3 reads CASSPPRDTQYF. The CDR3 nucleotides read TGTGCCAGCAGTCCCCCCAGGGATACGCAGTATTTT.

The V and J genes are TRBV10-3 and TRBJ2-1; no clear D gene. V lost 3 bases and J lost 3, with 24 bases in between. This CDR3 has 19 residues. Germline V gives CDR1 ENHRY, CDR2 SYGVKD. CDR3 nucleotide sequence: TGTGCCATCAGTGAATTCGCCTTCGAGAGTTTATTCGTCTACAATGAGCAGTTCTTC. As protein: CAISEFAFESLFVYNEQFF.

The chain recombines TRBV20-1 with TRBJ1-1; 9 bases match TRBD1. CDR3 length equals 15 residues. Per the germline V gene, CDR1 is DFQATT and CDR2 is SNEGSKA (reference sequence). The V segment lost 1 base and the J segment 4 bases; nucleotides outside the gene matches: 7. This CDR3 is CSARVPGQGFTEAFF. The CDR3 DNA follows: TGCAGTGCTAGAGTACCGGGACAGGGATTCACTGAAGCTTTCTTT.

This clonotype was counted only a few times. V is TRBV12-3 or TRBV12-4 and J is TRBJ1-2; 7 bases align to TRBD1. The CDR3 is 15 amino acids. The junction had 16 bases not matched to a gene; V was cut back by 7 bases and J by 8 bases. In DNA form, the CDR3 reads TGTGCCAGCATGCCCTCAGGGGGGGATAGAGGCGGCTACACCTTC. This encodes CASMPSGGDRGGYTF.

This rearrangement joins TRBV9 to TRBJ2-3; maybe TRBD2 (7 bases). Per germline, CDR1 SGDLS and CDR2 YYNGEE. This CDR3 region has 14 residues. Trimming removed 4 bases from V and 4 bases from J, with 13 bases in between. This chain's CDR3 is CASSRGGVPDTQYF. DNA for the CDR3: TGTGCCAGCAGCAGGGGGGGAGTCCCAGATACGCAGTATTTT.

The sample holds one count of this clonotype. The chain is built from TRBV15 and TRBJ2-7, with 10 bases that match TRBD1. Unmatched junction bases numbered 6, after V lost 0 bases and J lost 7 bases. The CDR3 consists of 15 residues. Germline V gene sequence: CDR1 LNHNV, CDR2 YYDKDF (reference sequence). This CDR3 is CATSRDITGQGEQYF. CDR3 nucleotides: TGTGCCACCAGCAGAGATATAACGGGACAGGGGGAGCAGTACTTC.

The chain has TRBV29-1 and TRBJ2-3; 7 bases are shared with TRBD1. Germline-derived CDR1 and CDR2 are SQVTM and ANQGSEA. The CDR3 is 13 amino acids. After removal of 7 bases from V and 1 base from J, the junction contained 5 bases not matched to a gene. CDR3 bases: TGCAGCGCTGCCGGACAGGGCACAGATACGCAGTATTTT. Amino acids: CSAAGQGTDTQYF.

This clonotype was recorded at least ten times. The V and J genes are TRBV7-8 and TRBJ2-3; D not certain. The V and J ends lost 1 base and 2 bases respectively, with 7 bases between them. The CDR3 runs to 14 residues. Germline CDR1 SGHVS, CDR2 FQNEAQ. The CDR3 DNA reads TGTGCCAGCAGCTTAGATCAAGCCACAGATACGCAGTATTTT. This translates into CASSLDQATDTQYF.

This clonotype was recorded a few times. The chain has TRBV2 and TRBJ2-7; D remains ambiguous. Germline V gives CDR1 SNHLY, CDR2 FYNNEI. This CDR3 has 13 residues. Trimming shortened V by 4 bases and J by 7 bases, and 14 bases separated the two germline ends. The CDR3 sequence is CASSAGGIGEQYF. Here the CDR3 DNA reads TGTGCCAGCAGTGCCGGTGGGATCGGGGAGCAGTACTTC.

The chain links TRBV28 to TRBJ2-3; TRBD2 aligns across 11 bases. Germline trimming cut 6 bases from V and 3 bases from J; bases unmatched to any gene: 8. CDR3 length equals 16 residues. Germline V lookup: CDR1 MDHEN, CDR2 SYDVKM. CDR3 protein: CASSLPPSGRTDTQYF. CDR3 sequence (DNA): TGTGCCAGCAGCCTCCCCCCTAGCGGGAGGACAGATACGCAGTATTTT.

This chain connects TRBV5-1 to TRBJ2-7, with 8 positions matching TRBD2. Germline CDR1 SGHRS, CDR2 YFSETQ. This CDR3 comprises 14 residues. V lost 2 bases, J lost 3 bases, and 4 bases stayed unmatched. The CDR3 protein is CASSFSGTSYEQYF. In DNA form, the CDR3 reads TGCGCCAGCAGCTTTAGCGGGACTAGCTACGAGCAGTACTTC.

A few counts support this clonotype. The CDR3, as DNA: TGCGCCAGCAGTTCCGGACAGGGGACCGGGGAGCTGTTTTTT. Amino acid sequence: CASSSGQGTGELFF. The rearrangement joins TRBV5-1 to TRBJ2-2; the match to TRBD1 covers 9 bases. V lost 5 bases, J lost 5 bases, and 4 bases stayed unmatched. The CDR3 has 14 residues. The V gene's germline CDR1 is SGHRS and CDR2 YFSETQ.

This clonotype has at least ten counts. The CDR3 loop is CASRVLAGGTNTGELFF. The CDR3 DNA reads as TGTGCCAGCAGGGTTCTAGCGGGAGGAACGAACACCGGGGAGCTGTTTTTT. The rearrangement joins TRBV6-5 to TRBJ2-2; 11 nucleotides align to TRBD2. The CDR3 is 17 residues long. The germline V gene has CDR1 MNHEY and CDR2 SVGAGI. V trimming: 6 bases; J trimming: 0 bases; junction bases outside the gene matches: 6.

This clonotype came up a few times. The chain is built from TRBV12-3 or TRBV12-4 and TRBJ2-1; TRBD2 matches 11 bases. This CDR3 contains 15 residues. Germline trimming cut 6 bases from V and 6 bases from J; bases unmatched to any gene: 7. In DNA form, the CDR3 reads TGTGCCAGCAGCCAGGGACTAGCGGTTATCAATGAGCAGTTCTTC. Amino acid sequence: CASSQGLAVINEQFF.

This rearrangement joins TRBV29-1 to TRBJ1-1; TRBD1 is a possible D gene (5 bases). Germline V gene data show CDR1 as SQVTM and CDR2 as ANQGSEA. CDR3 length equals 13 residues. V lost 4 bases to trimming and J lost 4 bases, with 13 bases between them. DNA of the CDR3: TGCAGCGTTGCCAGGGAGATGAGCACTGAAGCTTTCTTT. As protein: CSVAREMSTEAFF.

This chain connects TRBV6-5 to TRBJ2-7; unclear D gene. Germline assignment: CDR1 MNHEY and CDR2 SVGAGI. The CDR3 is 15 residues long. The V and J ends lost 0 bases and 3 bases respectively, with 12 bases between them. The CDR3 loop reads CASSYSNLRFYEQYF. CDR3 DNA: TGTGCCAGCAGTTACTCGAACCTACGGTTCTACGAGCAGTACTTC.